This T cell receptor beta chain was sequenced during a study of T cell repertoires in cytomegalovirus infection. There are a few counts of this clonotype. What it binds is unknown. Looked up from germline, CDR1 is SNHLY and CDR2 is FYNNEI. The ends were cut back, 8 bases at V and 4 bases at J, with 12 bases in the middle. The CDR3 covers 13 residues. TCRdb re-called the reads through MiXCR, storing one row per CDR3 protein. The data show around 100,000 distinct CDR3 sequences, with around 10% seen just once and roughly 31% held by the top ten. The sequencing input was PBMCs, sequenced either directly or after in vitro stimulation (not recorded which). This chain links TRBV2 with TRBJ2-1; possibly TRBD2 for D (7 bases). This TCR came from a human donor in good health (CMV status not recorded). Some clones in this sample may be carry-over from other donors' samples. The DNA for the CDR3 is TGTGCCAGCTGGGGGGGGGCTTACAATGAGCAGTTCTTC. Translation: CASWGGAYNEQFF.